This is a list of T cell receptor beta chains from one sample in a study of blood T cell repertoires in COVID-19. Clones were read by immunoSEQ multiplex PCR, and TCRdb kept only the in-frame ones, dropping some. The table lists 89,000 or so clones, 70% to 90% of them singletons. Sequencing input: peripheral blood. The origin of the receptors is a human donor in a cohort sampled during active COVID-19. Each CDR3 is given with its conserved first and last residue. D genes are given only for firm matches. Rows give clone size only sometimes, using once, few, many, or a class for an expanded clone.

CDR3 DNA: TGTGCCAGCAGCGTAGGTGGCAGGGGGCGATCCTACGAGCAGTACTTC; CDR3 protein: CASSVGGRGRSYEQYF; clone size: NA; J gene: TRBJ2-7; V gene: TRBV9; D gene: TRBD1
CDR3 DNA: TGTGCCAGCAGTTTGTCCCCGGGTCTTGGTTCTCTTCGAGAGACCCAGTACTTC; CDR3 protein: CASSLSPGLGSLRETQYF; clone size: few; J gene: TRBJ2-5; V gene: TRBV28; D gene: NA
CDR3 DNA: TGCAGCGTTCAGGGGCGGCAGTCTAGTGGCTACACCTTC; CDR3 protein: CSVQGRQSSGYTF; clone size: NA; J gene: TRBJ1-2; V gene: TRBV29-1; D gene: NA
CDR3 DNA: TGTGCCAGTAGTAGTAGCGGGTACTTCAAAAACATTCAGTACTTC; CDR3 protein: CASSSSGYFKNIQYF; clone size: NA; J gene: TRBJ2-4; V gene: TRBV19; D gene: TRBD2
CDR3 DNA: TGTGCCAGCAGCCCTAGGACAGGGGGTTACGAGCAGTACTTC; CDR3 protein: CASSPRTGGYEQYF; clone size: NA; J gene: TRBJ2-7; V gene: TRBV5-5; D gene: TRBD1
CDR3 DNA: TGCGCCAGCAGGACGGGGACAGCCGGAAACACCATATATTTT; CDR3 protein: CASRTGTAGNTIYF; clone size: few; J gene: TRBJ1-3; V gene: TRBV10-2; D gene: TRBD1
CDR3 DNA: TGTGCCAGCAGTGACACCTTAGCGGGGGCGGCGACCCAGTACTTC; CDR3 protein: CASSDTLAGAATQYF; clone size: NA; J gene: TRBJ2-5; V gene: TRBV2; D gene: TRBD2
CDR3 DNA: TGTGCCAGCAGTTACTCGTGGGGGGAGAACACTGAAGCTTTCTTT; CDR3 protein: CASSYSWGENTEAFF; clone size: NA; J gene: TRBJ1-1; V gene: TRBV6-2/TRBV6-3; D gene: NA
CDR3 DNA: TGCGCCAGCAGCCGGATGGCGGGGTCTAACAATGAGCAGTTCTTC; CDR3 protein: CASSRMAGSNNEQFF; clone size: NA; J gene: TRBJ2-1; V gene: TRBV5-1; D gene: NA
CDR3 DNA: TGTGCCAGTAACGCGGGGGGAGGGTTCTCCTACAATGAGCAGTTCTTC; CDR3 protein: CASNAGGGFSYNEQFF; clone size: NA; J gene: TRBJ2-1; V gene: TRBV19; D gene: TRBD2
CDR3 DNA: TGTGCCAGCTCCCCGGTGCGGTCGAACACTGAAGCTTTCTTT; CDR3 protein: CASSPVRSNTEAFF; clone size: NA; J gene: TRBJ1-1; V gene: TRBV28; D gene: NA
CDR3 DNA: TGTGCCAGCAGCTCCCCTGGCACAGATACGCAGTATTTT; CDR3 protein: CASSSPGTDTQYF; clone size: NA; J gene: TRBJ2-3; V gene: TRBV11-2; D gene: NA
CDR3 DNA: TGTGCCAGCAGTTTCAGAGGGGGGGTGGACACTGAAGCTTTCTTT; CDR3 protein: CASSFRGGVDTEAFF; clone size: NA; J gene: TRBJ1-1; V gene: TRBV6-6; D gene: NA
CDR3 DNA: TGTGCCAGTAGTCCGAAAGGGGGCTATGGCTACACCTTC; CDR3 protein: CASSPKGGYGYTF; clone size: few; J gene: TRBJ1-2; V gene: TRBV19; D gene: NA
CDR3 DNA: TGTGCCAGCAGTTCACAGGGGGCGCGGGGCTACACCTTC; CDR3 protein: CASSSQGARGYTF; clone size: NA; J gene: TRBJ1-2; V gene: TRBV27; D gene: TRBD1
CDR3 DNA: TGCGCCAGCAGCCCGCGGGGGGAGAACACCGGGGAGCTGTTTTTT; CDR3 protein: CASSPRGENTGELFF; clone size: NA; J gene: TRBJ2-2; V gene: TRBV5-1; D gene: TRBD2
CDR3 DNA: TGCAGTGCTAGAGATGGGGACTGGCGGTACTTC; CDR3 protein: CSARDGDWRYF; clone size: NA; J gene: TRBJ2-4; V gene: TRBV20-1; D gene: NA
CDR3 DNA: TGTGCCTGGAGTGTTGGAGGGGATCAGCCCCAGCATTTT; CDR3 protein: CAWSVGGDQPQHF; clone size: NA; J gene: TRBJ1-5; V gene: TRBV30; D gene: NA
CDR3 DNA: TGTGCCAGCAGCCGCCTCAGGGCGGATAACACTGAAGCTTTCTTT; CDR3 protein: CASSRLRADNTEAFF; clone size: NA; J gene: TRBJ1-1; V gene: TRBV6-2/TRBV6-3; D gene: NA
CDR3 DNA: TGTGCCTGGAGTGTTTTTGGGGCTCGAAATGAAAAACTGTTTTTT; CDR3 protein: CAWSVFGARNEKLFF; clone size: NA; J gene: TRBJ1-4; V gene: TRBV30; D gene: NA
CDR3 DNA: TGTGCCAGTAGCATACGGGGGACTCCCGGGGCACGAGAGACCCAGTACTTC; CDR3 protein: CASSIRGTPGARETQYF; clone size: once; J gene: TRBJ2-5; V gene: TRBV19; D gene: NA
CDR3 DNA: TGCGCCAGCAGCCAAGCACACAGGGGCAATCAGCCCCAGCATTTT; CDR3 protein: CASSQAHRGNQPQHF; clone size: few; J gene: TRBJ1-5; V gene: TRBV4-3; D gene: NA
CDR3 DNA: TGTGCCAGCAGCTTGGTACTACAAGAGACCCAGTACTTC; CDR3 protein: CASSLVLQETQYF; clone size: once; J gene: TRBJ2-5; V gene: TRBV5-4; D gene: NA
CDR3 DNA: TGTGCCAGCAGCGTAGGAAGCGGAGCGAACACCGGGGAGCTGTTTTTT; CDR3 protein: CASSVGSGANTGELFF; clone size: NA; J gene: TRBJ2-2; V gene: TRBV9; D gene: NA
CDR3 DNA: TGTGCCAGCAGCGACCGAGCTGCGGGAGGAGGAGATACGCAGTATTTT; CDR3 protein: CASSDRAAGGGDTQYF; clone size: NA; J gene: TRBJ2-3; V gene: TRBV11-3; D gene: TRBD2
CDR3 DNA: TGTGCCAGCAGCGGGACAGACCTTGCAAGCTCTGGAAACACCATATATTTT; CDR3 protein: CASSGTDLASSGNTIYF; clone size: once; J gene: TRBJ1-3; V gene: TRBV2; D gene: TRBD1
CDR3 DNA: TGTGCCTGGAGACCCACGGGGAACGGAAACACCATATATTTT; CDR3 protein: CAWRPTGNGNTIYF; clone size: NA; J gene: TRBJ1-3; V gene: TRBV30; D gene: NA
CDR3 DNA: TGCGCCAGCAGCCACCTACTAGCGGGAGGCACAGATACGCAGTATTTT; CDR3 protein: CASSHLLAGGTDTQYF; clone size: NA; J gene: TRBJ2-3; V gene: TRBV4-3; D gene: TRBD2
CDR3 DNA: TGTGCCACCAGCAGAGCGCCGGGCTACGAGCAGTACTTC; CDR3 protein: CATSRAPGYEQYF; clone size: NA; J gene: TRBJ2-7; V gene: TRBV15; D gene: NA
CDR3 DNA: TGTGCCAGCAGTTTATCGCTTCGGGAAAGAGGCACCGGGGAGCTGTTTTTT; CDR3 protein: CASSLSLRERGTGELFF; clone size: NA; J gene: TRBJ2-2; V gene: TRBV27; D gene: NA
CDR3 DNA: TGTGCCAGTAGTCCGGGACAGGCTAACTCTAACTATGGCTACACCTTC; CDR3 protein: CASSPGQANSNYGYTF; clone size: NA; J gene: TRBJ1-2; V gene: TRBV19; D gene: TRBD1
CDR3 DNA: TGTGCCAGCAGCTTGGGACAGGGGAGGGCCAACGTCCTGACTTTC; CDR3 protein: CASSLGQGRANVLTF; clone size: NA; J gene: TRBJ2-6; V gene: TRBV7-8; D gene: TRBD1
CDR3 DNA: TGTGCCAGCAGCGTAGGCGGGGGCCACTACAATGAGCAGTTCTTC; CDR3 protein: CASSVGGGHYNEQFF; clone size: NA; J gene: TRBJ2-1; V gene: TRBV9; D gene: NA
CDR3 DNA: TGTGCCAGCAGCTTGTGGGACAGGAGCTACGAGCAGTACTTC; CDR3 protein: CASSLWDRSYEQYF; clone size: NA; J gene: TRBJ2-7; V gene: TRBV5-6; D gene: TRBD1
CDR3 DNA: TGTGCCAGCAGCCAAGGTAGCGGGGGGGGCACAGATACGCAGTATTTT; CDR3 protein: CASSQGSGGGTDTQYF; clone size: NA; J gene: TRBJ2-3; V gene: TRBV4-2; D gene: TRBD2
CDR3 DNA: TGTGCCAGCAGTTTATTGCTAGCGGGAGGACGGAATGAGCAGTTCTTC; CDR3 protein: CASSLLLAGGRNEQFF; clone size: NA; J gene: TRBJ2-1; V gene: TRBV28; D gene: TRBD2
CDR3 DNA: TGTGCCTGGAGTACCCGACAGCAAGAGACCCAGTACTTC; CDR3 protein: CAWSTRQQETQYF; clone size: NA; J gene: TRBJ2-5; V gene: TRBV30; D gene: NA
CDR3 DNA: TGTGCCAGCAGTTCGGACAGGGAGACTGAAGCTTTCTTT; CDR3 protein: CASSSDRETEAFF; clone size: NA; J gene: TRBJ1-1; V gene: TRBV6-4; D gene: TRBD1
CDR3 DNA: TGTGCCAGTAACCTGGGACAGGGGGCGTATCAGCCCCAGCATTTT; CDR3 protein: CASNLGQGAYQPQHF; clone size: once; J gene: TRBJ1-5; V gene: TRBV19; D gene: TRBD1
CDR3 DNA: TGTGCCAGCAGCTCTTATGGGCCCGCCGGCTTTTCCTTC; CDR3 protein: CASSSYGPAGFSF; clone size: NA; J gene: TRBJ1-2; V gene: TRBV7-2; D gene: NA
CDR3 DNA: TGTGCCAGCAGCTTACTACTAGCGGGAACCTACGAGCAGTACTTC; CDR3 protein: CASSLLLAGTYEQYF; clone size: NA; J gene: TRBJ2-7; V gene: TRBV28; D gene: TRBD2
CDR3 DNA: TGTGCCACCCCAATCAGGGGAACTGAAGCTTTCTTT; CDR3 protein: CATPIRGTEAFF; clone size: NA; J gene: TRBJ1-1; V gene: TRBV2; D gene: NA
CDR3 DNA: TGTGCCAGCAGTTACAGGGGGCCTGGGGCCAACGTCCTGACTTTC; CDR3 protein: CASSYRGPGANVLTF; clone size: NA; J gene: TRBJ2-6; V gene: TRBV27; D gene: TRBD1
CDR3 DNA: TGTGCCAGCAGTTTAGCCGGGAGTGGTACCGATGGCTACACCTTC; CDR3 protein: CASSLAGSGTDGYTF; clone size: NA; J gene: TRBJ1-2; V gene: TRBV7-9; D gene: NA
CDR3 DNA: TGTGCCAGTAGTATGGATAGCGGGAGGTCCACCGGGGAGCTGTTTTTT; CDR3 protein: CASSMDSGRSTGELFF; clone size: NA; J gene: TRBJ2-2; V gene: TRBV19; D gene: TRBD2
CDR3 DNA: TGCGCCAGCAGCCTGGGACAGGGGTCCTACGAGCAGTACTTC; CDR3 protein: CASSLGQGSYEQYF; clone size: NA; J gene: TRBJ2-7; V gene: TRBV5-1; D gene: TRBD1
CDR3 DNA: TGTGCCAGTACTCTAGGACTTGGGTATGAGAACACTGAAGCTTTCTTT; CDR3 protein: CASTLGLGYENTEAFF; clone size: NA; J gene: TRBJ1-1; V gene: TRBV19; D gene: NA
CDR3 DNA: TGTGCCAGCAGTTGGGAAGGCGGGTACAATGAGCAGTTCTTC; CDR3 protein: CASSWEGGYNEQFF; clone size: NA; J gene: TRBJ2-1; V gene: TRBV28; D gene: NA
CDR3 DNA: TGTGCCAGCAGCCAATTAAGCTCCGGGGAGCTGTTTTTT; CDR3 protein: CASSQLSSGELFF; clone size: NA; J gene: TRBJ2-2; V gene: TRBV14; D gene: NA
CDR3 DNA: TGTGCCAGCAGTGGGCGGGGGAGCACAGATACGCAGTATTTT; CDR3 protein: CASSGRGSTDTQYF; clone size: NA; J gene: TRBJ2-3; V gene: TRBV2; D gene: TRBD2
CDR3 DNA: TGCGCCAGCAGCTTGGCCACAGGGGGACAGCCCCAGCATTTT; CDR3 protein: CASSLATGGQPQHF; clone size: NA; J gene: TRBJ1-5; V gene: TRBV5-1; D gene: TRBD1
CDR3 DNA: TGTGCCAGCAAACGGGGACAGATTAATTCACCCCTCCACTTT; CDR3 protein: CASKRGQINSPLHF; clone size: NA; J gene: TRBJ1-6; V gene: TRBV14; D gene: TRBD1
CDR3 DNA: TGTGCCAGCAGGGGATCACAGGGGGCGACGGACACCATATATTTT; CDR3 protein: CASRGSQGATDTIYF; clone size: NA; J gene: TRBJ1-3; V gene: TRBV6-6; D gene: TRBD1
CDR3 DNA: TGTGCCAGCAGTCTCAATCCGGGAAATAGTTACGAGCAGTACTTC; CDR3 protein: CASSLNPGNSYEQYF; clone size: NA; J gene: TRBJ2-7; V gene: TRBV5-4; D gene: NA